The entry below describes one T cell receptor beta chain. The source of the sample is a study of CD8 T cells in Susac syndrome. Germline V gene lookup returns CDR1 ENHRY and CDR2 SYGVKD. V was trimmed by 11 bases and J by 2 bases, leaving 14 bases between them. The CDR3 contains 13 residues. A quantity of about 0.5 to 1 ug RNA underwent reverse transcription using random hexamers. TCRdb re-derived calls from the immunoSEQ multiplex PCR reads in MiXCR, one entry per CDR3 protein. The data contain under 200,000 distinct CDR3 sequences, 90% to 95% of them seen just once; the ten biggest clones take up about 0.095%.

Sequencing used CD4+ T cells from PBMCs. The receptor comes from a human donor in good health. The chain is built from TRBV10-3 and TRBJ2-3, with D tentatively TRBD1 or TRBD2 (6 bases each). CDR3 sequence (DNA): TGTGCCTCCGGAGGGGGAGACACAGATACGCAGTATTTT. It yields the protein CASGGGDTDTQYF.